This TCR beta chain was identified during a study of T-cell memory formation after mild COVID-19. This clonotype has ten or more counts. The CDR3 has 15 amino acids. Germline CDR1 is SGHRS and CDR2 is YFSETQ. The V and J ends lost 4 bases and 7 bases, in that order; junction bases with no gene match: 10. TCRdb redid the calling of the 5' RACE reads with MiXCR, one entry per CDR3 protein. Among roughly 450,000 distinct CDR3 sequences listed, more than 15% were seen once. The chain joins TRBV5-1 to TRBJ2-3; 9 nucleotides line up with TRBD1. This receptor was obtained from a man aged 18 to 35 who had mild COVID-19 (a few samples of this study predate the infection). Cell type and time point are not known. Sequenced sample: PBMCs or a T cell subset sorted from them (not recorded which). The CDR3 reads CASSPEGTGTNTQYF. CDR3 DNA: TGCGCCAGCAGCCCGGAAGGGACAGGGACAAATACGCAGTATTTT.